One and the same sample provided the 32 T cell receptor beta chains below, sequenced in a study of control samples from healthy donors and cancer patients. Produced via immunoSEQ multiplex PCR; TCRdb's table is partial and in-frame only. This table has some 100,000 clones, about 90% appearing once. The sequenced sample consisted of blood. The receptors come from a young man in good health.

The chain uses TRBV18 and TRBJ2-6; D might be TRBD2 (6 bases). The CDR3 has 15 amino acids. V dropped 2 bases and J dropped 2 bases, with 7 bases sitting between them. Looked up from germline, CDR1 is KGHSH and CDR2 is LQKENI. CDR3 sequence (DNA): TGTGCCAGCTCACCAACGGGGGCTGGGGCCAACGTCCTGACTTTC. It codes for CASSPTGAGANVLTF.

The J gene is TRBJ1-5, the V gene TRBV28, with D uncertain. The CDR3 has 14 residues. CDR1 and CDR2 (germline): MDHEN, SYDVKM. The ends were cut back, 2 bases at V and 6 bases at J, with 11 bases in the middle. The CDR3 is CASSLAGIGQPQHF. DNA for the CDR3: TGTGCCAGCAGTTTAGCAGGAATAGGTCAGCCCCAGCATTTT.

This clone came up a few times. The V gene is TRBV7-2, the J gene TRBJ1-3; D remains ambiguous. Germline CDR1 reads SGHTA; CDR2 reads FQGNSA. The CDR3 is 15 amino acids. V was pared by 5 bases and J by 4 bases, with 15 bases between. The chain's CDR3 is CASSPTEAPGNTIYF. The CDR3 nucleotides are TGTGCCAGCAGCCCCACGGAGGCCCCGGGAAACACCATATATTTT.

The chain couples TRBV30 to TRBJ2-5; D remains ambiguous. Between the trimmed V and J ends, which lost 6 bases and 5 bases, there was a span of 16 bases. This CDR3 is 13 amino acids long. The germline V gene encodes CDR1 GTSNPN and CDR2 SVGIG (reference sequence). In DNA form, the CDR3 reads TGTGCCTGTCCAAGCCCGGGTGGGGAGACCCAGTACTTC. The encoded protein is CACPSPGGETQYF.

This chain connects TRBV28 to TRBJ1-2; D might be TRBD1 (5 bases). In germline, CDR1 is MDHEN, CDR2 SYDVKM. Trimming shortened V by 7 bases and J by 5 bases, and 17 bases separated the two germline ends. The CDR3 length is 14 residues. The CDR3 DNA sequence: TGTGCCAGCACCTCCCCTCAGGGTGTATATGGCTACACCTTC. Its protein product is CASTSPQGVYGYTF.

The J gene is TRBJ1-1, the V gene TRBV5-4, with no clear D. Germline-derived CDR1 and CDR2 are SGHNT and YYREEE (reference sequence). This CDR3 spans 16 amino acids. V was pared by 4 bases and J by 0 bases, with 16 bases between. The CDR3 protein is CASSLDLQSMNTEAFF. CDR3 sequence (DNA): TGTGCCAGCAGCCTGGACCTTCAGTCGATGAACACTGAAGCTTTCTTT.

The rearrangement links TRBV5-1 to TRBJ2-7; 13 bases line up with TRBD2. After removal of 5 bases from V and 4 bases from J, the junction contained 18 bases not matched to a gene. This CDR3 has 19 amino acids. Per germline, CDR1 SGHRS and CDR2 YFSETQ. The CDR3 coding sequence is TGCGCCAGCAGATCAATGGTATTAGGACTAGCGGGAGATCGGTACGAGCAGTACTTC. Protein product: CASRSMVLGLAGDRYEQYF.

This chain joins TRBV7-9 and TRBJ1-1, with TRBD1 as a possible D gene (5 bases). The CDR3 runs 17 residues. With 5 bases removed from V and 0 bases from J, the gap between germline ends came to 19 bases. The V gene's germline CDR1 is SEHNR and CDR2 FQNEAQ (reference sequence). CDR3 in DNA: TGTGCCAGCAGCGCCACGTCACAAACAGGTATGAACACTGAAGCTTTCTTT. Protein product: CASSATSQTGMNTEAFF.

The J gene is TRBJ2-3, the V gene TRBV5-5, with 9 bases identical to TRBD2. The germline V gene encodes CDR1 SGHKS and CDR2 YYEKEE (reference sequence). With 4 bases clipped from V and 3 bases from J, the junction kept 3 bases outside the gene matches. The length of the CDR3 is 14 residues. The chain's CDR3 is CASSLSGRTDTQYF. CDR3 DNA: TGTGCCAGCAGCCTTAGCGGGAGAACAGATACGCAGTATTTT.

This clone appeared a single time. The chain uses TRBV2 and TRBJ2-2, with D tentatively TRBD1 (5 bases). This CDR3 spans 14 amino acids. V lost 6 bases and J lost 1, with 9 bases in between. Germline loops: CDR1 SNHLY, CDR2 FYNNEI. CDR3 sequence: CASSRRGNTGELFF. Here the CDR3 DNA reads TGTGCCAGCAGCCGAAGGGGGAACACCGGGGAGCTGTTTTTT.

This chain connects TRBV5-1 to TRBJ2-7; TRBD2 matches 11 bases. V dropped 0 bases and J dropped 6; count of bases not matched to a gene: 5. Germline CDR1 SGHRS, CDR2 YFSETQ. CDR3 size: 15 residues. Here the CDR3 reads CASSLGLAGGSEQYF. CDR3 nucleotides: TGCGCCAGCAGCTTGGGCCTAGCGGGAGGATCCGAGCAGTACTTC.

This clone came up a few times. This chain links TRBV2 with TRBJ2-3, with D uncertain. This CDR3 has 12 residues. Trimming stripped 6 bases from V and 0 bases from J, with 4 bases between. CDR1 SNHLY and CDR2 FYNNEI come from the germline V gene. The chain's CDR3 is CASRDSTDTQYF. The CDR3 coding sequence is TGTGCCAGCAGGGATAGCACAGATACGCAGTATTTT.

This chain links TRBV6-2 or TRBV6-3 with TRBJ1-2; a possible D gene is TRBD1 (5 bases). Germline V CDR1 and CDR2: MNHEY, SVGEGT. With 2 bases removed from V and 0 bases from J, the gap between germline ends came to 7 bases. The CDR3 length is 14 residues. CDR3 in DNA: TGTGCCAGCAGTTACGGGGCTTCTAACTATGGCTACACCTTC. This encodes CASSYGASNYGYTF.

The count of this clone is one. The rearrangement joins TRBV5-1 to TRBJ2-7; 9 bases line up with TRBD2. With 4 bases clipped from V and 0 bases from J, the junction kept 5 bases outside the gene matches. Germline V lookup: CDR1 SGHRS, CDR2 YFSETQ. CDR3 length: 15 residues. The CDR3 nucleotides are TGCGCCAGCAGCCCACTAGCGGGCAGCTCCTACGAGCAGTACTTC. Protein product: CASSPLAGSSYEQYF.

The chain combines TRBV19 with TRBJ2-3; TRBD1 is a possible D gene (6 bases). Per the germline V gene, CDR1 is LNHDA and CDR2 is SQIVND (reference sequence). V was shortened by 6 bases and J by 6 bases, with 19 bases between the two germline ends. This CDR3 is built from 15 residues. DNA for the CDR3: TGTGCCAGTAGCCCCCCTGGGACAAGGGGGGATACGCAGTATTTT. Its protein is CASSPPGTRGDTQYF.

V and J are TRBV5-5 and TRBJ1-1; D is uncertain. The V gene's germline CDR1 is SGHKS and CDR2 YYEKEE (reference sequence). The CDR3 loop spans 13 amino acids. V shed 5 bases and J shed 3 bases, with 11 bases lying between them. The CDR3 DNA follows: TGTGCCAGCAGAGTGGACCCCGACACTGAAGCTTTCTTT. Protein product: CASRVDPDTEAFF.

The rearrangement links TRBV11-2 to TRBJ2-1; 8 nucleotides line up with TRBD2. V dropped 6 bases and J dropped 5; count of bases not matched to a gene: 3. CDR3 length: 13 residues. Germline V gives CDR1 SGHAT, CDR2 FQNNGV. CDR3 DNA: TGTGCCAGCAGTGTGGGACTAGACAATGAGCAGTTCTTC. Amino acid sequence: CASSVGLDNEQFF. Supplemented by reference TRBV11-2 and TRBJ2-1, the full variable domain reads EAGVAQSPRYKIIEKRQSVAFWCNPISGHATLYWYQQILGQGPKLLIQFQNNGVVDDSQLPKDRFSAERLKGVDSTLKIQPAKLEDSAVYLCASSVGLDNEQFFGPGTRLTVL.

The chain uses TRBV29-1 and TRBJ1-4; TRBD1 might be the D (6 bases). The CDR3 is 14 residues long. Trimming removed 4 bases from V and 0 bases from J, with 9 bases in between. Looked up from germline, CDR1 is SQVTM and CDR2 is ANQGSEA. The CDR3 is CSVGEGATNEKLFF. The DNA of the CDR3 is TGCAGCGTTGGGGAGGGGGCAACTAATGAAAAACTGTTTTTT.

The V call is TRBV7-2, the J call TRBJ2-1; TRBD2 is a possible D gene (6 bases). This CDR3 comprises 15 residues. Germline-derived CDR1 and CDR2 are SGHTA and FQGNSA. Trimming cost V 3 bases and J 5 bases, with 14 bases left between them. CDR3 DNA sequence: TGTGCCAGCAGCTTGACAGTTTGGGGGGACAATGAGCAGTTCTTC. Protein product: CASSLTVWGDNEQFF.

This clone was seen a single time. The chain uses TRBV28 and TRBJ2-5; 12 nucleotides line up with TRBD2. Germline V gene sequence: CDR1 MDHEN, CDR2 SYDVKM. This CDR3 is built from 16 residues. Germline trimming cut 1 base from V and 4 bases from J; bases unmatched to any gene: 4. The CDR3 DNA is TGTGCCAGCAGTTTATTTACTAGCGGGAGGAGAGAGACCCAGTACTTC. Its translation is CASSLFTSGRRETQYF.

Concerning this clone itself: At one end the junction does not follow the germline gene, possibly because of a read error. The chain links TRBV6-1 to TRBJ2-5; the match to TRBD1 covers 11 bases. Looked up from germline, CDR1 is MNHNS and CDR2 is SASEGT. This CDR3 contains 15 residues. As DNA, the CDR3 is TGTGCCAGCAGGGAAGGGACAGGGGGTCAAGAGACCCAGTACTTC. It yields the protein CASREGTGGQETQYF.

The genes are TRBV7-3 and TRBJ2-7; 8 bases fit TRBD2. Germline CDR1 and CDR2: SGHTA and FQGTGA. V dropped 5 bases and J dropped 3; count of bases not matched to a gene: 6. The length of the CDR3 is 14 residues. The chain's CDR3 is CASSPGGGYYEQYF. In DNA, the CDR3 is TGTGCCAGCAGCCCCGGGGGGGGTTACTACGAGCAGTACTTC.

The chain employs TRBV5-6 and TRBJ2-3, with TRBD1 matching over 7 bases. The CDR3 length is 17 residues. With 3 bases clipped from V and 0 bases from J, the junction kept 10 bases outside the gene matches. Germline loops: CDR1 SGHDT, CDR2 YYEEEE. CDR3 nucleotide sequence: TGTGCCAGCAGCTCGGCGAGACAGGGCGGGAGCACAGATACGCAGTATTTT. Amino acid sequence: CASSSARQGGSTDTQYF.

The CDR3: CASSRTAKRENLDTQYF. The CDR3 DNA is TGCGCCAGCAGCCGAACAGCAAAACGGGAGAACCTGGATACGCAGTATTTT. The V and J genes are TRBV4-1 and TRBJ2-3, with D tentatively TRBD2 (6 bases). The CDR3 has 17 amino acids. Germline V gene lookup returns CDR1 MGHRA and CDR2 YSYEKL. With 4 bases removed from V and 6 bases from J, the gap between germline ends came to 23 bases.

The table lists this clone with a few counts. This chain links TRBV10-3 with TRBJ2-5, with D hard to call. The CDR3 spans 13 residues. From germline, CDR1 is ENHRY and CDR2 SYGVKD. Trimming cost V 4 bases and J 2 bases, with 8 bases left between them. Here the CDR3 DNA reads TGTGCCATCAGTGCTGGGATGCAAGAGACCCAGTACTTC. Amino acid sequence: CAISAGMQETQYF.

This chain uses TRBV6-5 with TRBJ1-4; TRBD1 matches 9 bases. The germline gives CDR1 MNHEY, CDR2 SVGAGI. J gave up 6 bases and V 5 bases, and 7 bases lay outside the gene matches. The CDR3 sequence is 15 residues long. For the CDR3, the DNA is TGTGCCAGCAGTCCCGGACAGGGGAGAGATGAAAAACTGTTTTTT. Translating it yields CASSPGQGRDEKLFF.

CDR3 loop: CASSIAGVGGELFF. The CDR3, as DNA: TGCGCCAGCAGTATAGCGGGAGTTGGCGGGGAGCTGTTTTTT. The chain joins TRBV10-1 to TRBJ2-2; 9 bases are a match to TRBD2. J was trimmed by 7 bases and V by 5 bases; bases with no gene match: 5. Germline-derived CDR1 and CDR2 are WNHNN and SYGVQD (reference sequence). CDR3 length: 14 residues.

The chain has TRBV4-1 and TRBJ1-5; TRBD1 might be the D (5 bases). Germline lookup yields CDR1 MGHRA and CDR2 YSYEKL. Trimming removed 2 bases from V and 1 base from J, with 18 bases in between. This CDR3 contains 18 residues. This chain's CDR3 is CASSQSYLGHLSNQPQHF. The CDR3 DNA is TGCGCCAGCAGCCAATCGTACCTAGGACACTTGAGCAATCAGCCCCAGCATTTT.

This clone was seen just once. The rearrangement links TRBV9 to TRBJ2-2, with TRBD2 identical over 14 bases. This CDR3 spans 16 amino acids. Looked up from germline, CDR1 is SGDLS and CDR2 is YYNGEE. V dropped 4 bases and J dropped 6; count of bases not matched to a gene: 5. CDR3 in amino acids: CASSPTSGRGAGELFF. CDR3 nucleotides: TGTGCCAGCAGCCCGACTAGCGGGAGGGGGGCCGGGGAGCTGTTTTTT.

The rearrangement uses TRBV6-2 or TRBV6-3 and TRBJ2-5; 7 positions agree with TRBD2. V lost 2 bases and J lost 1; bases outside the gene matches: 16. The CDR3 covers 19 residues. Germline loops: CDR1 MNHEY, CDR2 SVGEGT. The CDR3 nucleotides are TGTGCCAGCAGTTACAATGGGCGGGAGTTACCCTATTCCCAAGAGACCCAGTACTTC. Encoded protein: CASSYNGRELPYSQETQYF.

The chain employs TRBV7-9 and TRBJ2-1; 11 nucleotides line up with TRBD2. J gave up 7 bases and V 5 bases, and 10 bases lay outside the gene matches. The CDR3 is 16 residues long. Per the germline V gene, CDR1 is SEHNR and CDR2 is FQNEAQ (reference sequence). The CDR3 nucleotides are TGTGCCAGCAGCCCCTCCACTAGCGGGGGCGTGAATGAGCAGTTCTTC. Protein: CASSPSTSGGVNEQFF.

The V gene is TRBV28, the J gene TRBJ1-1; D is possibly TRBD1 (5 bases). From germline, CDR1 is MDHEN and CDR2 SYDVKM. V was trimmed by 5 bases and J by 4 bases, leaving 14 bases between them. The CDR3 is 14 residues long. The CDR3 region has the DNA TGTGCCAGCAGTCCCCAGGGTGGAAGCACTGAAGCTTTCTTT. It codes for CASSPQGGSTEAFF.